The T cell receptor beta chain described here comes from a study of OX40 agonist ivuxolimab in advanced cancers. Study-level information: All patients had ivuxolimab intravenously every 2 weeks at 0.01 to 10 mg/kg. At 75% to 90% male, the cohort had a mean age of approximately 60 years, ranging from roughly 23 to 80. Patients with hepatocellular carcinoma, melanoma, renal cell or head and neck cancer made up the dose-escalation patients.

Study-wide results and limits: Relative to CD4+ cells, CD8+ T cells on average had more expanded clones.

Sequencing was performed with immunoSEQ multiplex PCR; in TCRdb, only in-frame clones are kept and a portion is missing. The table records about 120,000 clones, 75% to 90% of them present only once. The CDR3 has 15 amino acids. Regarding this clone: Its antigen is undetermined.

This TCR derives from an adult with an advanced solid tumor such as melanoma, head and neck, liver or kidney cancer. This sequence joins TRBV12-2 and TRBJ2-1; no DNA check was done on the table's D call, TRBD2. TRBV12-2 is classified as a pseudogene. The material sequenced was CD4+ or CD8+ T cells sorted from blood, taken in a trial of the OX40 agonist ivuxolimab. CDR3 DNA: TGTGCAAGTCGCTTACTTCACGGGGGGGCACGAGAGCAGTTCTTC. Amino acids: CASRLLHGGAREQFF.